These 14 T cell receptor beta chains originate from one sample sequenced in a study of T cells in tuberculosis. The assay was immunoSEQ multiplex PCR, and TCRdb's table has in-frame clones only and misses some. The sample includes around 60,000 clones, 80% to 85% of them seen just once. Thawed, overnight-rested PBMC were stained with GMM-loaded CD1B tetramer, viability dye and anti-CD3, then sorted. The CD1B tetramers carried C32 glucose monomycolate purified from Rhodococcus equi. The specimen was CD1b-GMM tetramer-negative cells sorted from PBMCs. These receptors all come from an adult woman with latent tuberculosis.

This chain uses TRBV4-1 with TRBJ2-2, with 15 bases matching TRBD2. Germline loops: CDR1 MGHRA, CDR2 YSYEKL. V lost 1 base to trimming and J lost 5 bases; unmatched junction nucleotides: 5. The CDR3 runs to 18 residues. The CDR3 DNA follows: TGCGCCAGCAGCCAAGCACACGGGACTAGCGGGAGGACCGGGGAGCTGTTTTTT. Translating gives CASSQAHGTSGRTGELFF.

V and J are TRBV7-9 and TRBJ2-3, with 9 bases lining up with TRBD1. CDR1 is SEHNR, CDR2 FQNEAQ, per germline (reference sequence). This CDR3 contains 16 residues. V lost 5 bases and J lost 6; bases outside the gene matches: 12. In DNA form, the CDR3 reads TGTGCCAGCAGCGTAGGACAGGGGCCCTCAGGTGATACGCAGTATTTT. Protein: CASSVGQGPSGDTQYF. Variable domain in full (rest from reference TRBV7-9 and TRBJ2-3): DTGVSQNPRHKITKRGQNVTFRCDPISEHNRLYWYRQTLGQGPEFLTYFQNEAQLEKSRLLSDRFSAERPKGSFSTLEIQRTEQGDSAMYLCASSVGQGPSGDTQYFGPGTRLTVL.

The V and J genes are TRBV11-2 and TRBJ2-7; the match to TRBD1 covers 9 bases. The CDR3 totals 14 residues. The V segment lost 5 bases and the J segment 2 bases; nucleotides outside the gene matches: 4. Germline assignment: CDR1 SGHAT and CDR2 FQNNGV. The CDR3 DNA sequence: TGTGCCAGCAGCCTGAGACAGGGGGCCTACGAGCAGTACTTC. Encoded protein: CASSLRQGAYEQYF. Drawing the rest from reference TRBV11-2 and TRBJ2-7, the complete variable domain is EAGVAQSPRYKIIEKRQSVAFWCNPISGHATLYWYQQILGQGPKLLIQFQNNGVVDDSQLPKDRFSAERLKGVDSTLKIQPAKLEDSAVYLCASSLRQGAYEQYFGPGTRLTVT.

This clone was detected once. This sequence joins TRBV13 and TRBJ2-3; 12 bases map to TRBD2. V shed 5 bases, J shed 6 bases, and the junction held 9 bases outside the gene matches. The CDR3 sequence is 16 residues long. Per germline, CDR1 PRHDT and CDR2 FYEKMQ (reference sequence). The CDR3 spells CASSPRASGRVDTQYF. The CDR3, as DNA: TGTGCCAGCAGCCCCCGGGCTAGCGGGAGGGTGGATACGCAGTATTTT.

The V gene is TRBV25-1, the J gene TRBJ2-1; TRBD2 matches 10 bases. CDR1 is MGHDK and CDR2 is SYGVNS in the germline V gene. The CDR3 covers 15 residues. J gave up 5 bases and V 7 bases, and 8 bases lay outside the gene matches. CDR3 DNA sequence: TGTGCCAGCAACGTAGCGGGGGGAGCCGACAATGAGCAGTTCTTC. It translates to CASNVAGGADNEQFF.

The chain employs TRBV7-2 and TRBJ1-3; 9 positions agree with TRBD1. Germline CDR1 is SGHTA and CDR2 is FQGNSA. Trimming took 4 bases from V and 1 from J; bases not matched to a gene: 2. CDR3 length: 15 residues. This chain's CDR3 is CASSSGQGSGNTIYF. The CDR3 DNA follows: TGTGCCAGCAGCTCTGGACAGGGGTCTGGAAACACCATATATTTT. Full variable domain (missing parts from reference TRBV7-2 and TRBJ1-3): GAGVSQSPSNKVTEKGKDVELRCDPISGHTALYWYRQSLGQGLEFLIYFQGNSAPDKSGLPSDRFSAERTGGSVSTLTIQRTQQEDSAVYLCASSSGQGSGNTIYFGEGSWLTVV.

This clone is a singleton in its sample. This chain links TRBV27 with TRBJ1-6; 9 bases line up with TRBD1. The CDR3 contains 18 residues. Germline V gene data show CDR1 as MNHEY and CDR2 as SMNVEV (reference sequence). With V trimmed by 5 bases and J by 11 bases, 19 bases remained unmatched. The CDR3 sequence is CASSLGTGWRGHLAPLHF. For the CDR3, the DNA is TGTGCCAGCAGTCTCGGGACAGGGTGGAGGGGCCATTTAGCACCCCTCCACTTT.

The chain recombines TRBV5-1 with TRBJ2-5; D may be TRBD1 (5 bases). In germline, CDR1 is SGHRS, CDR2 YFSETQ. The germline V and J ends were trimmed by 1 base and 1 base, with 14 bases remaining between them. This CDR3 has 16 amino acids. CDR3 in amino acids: CASSLWGREAQETQYF. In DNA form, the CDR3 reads TGCGCCAGCAGCTTGTGGGGCAGGGAAGCCCAAGAGACCCAGTACTTC. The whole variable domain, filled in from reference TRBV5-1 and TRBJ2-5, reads KAGVTQTPRYLIKTRGQQVTLSCSPISGHRSVSWYQQTPGQGLQFLFEYFSETQRNKGNFPGRFSGRQFSNSRSEMNVSTLELGDSALYLCASSLWGREAQETQYFGPGTRLLVL.

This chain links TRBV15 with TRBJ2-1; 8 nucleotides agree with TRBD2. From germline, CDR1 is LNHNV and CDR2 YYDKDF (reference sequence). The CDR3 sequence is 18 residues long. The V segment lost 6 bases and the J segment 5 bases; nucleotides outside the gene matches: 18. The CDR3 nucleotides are TGTGCCACCAGAAAGCTTCGCACGGCGGGAGGAACTAACAATGAGCAGTTCTTC. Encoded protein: CATRKLRTAGGTNNEQFF.

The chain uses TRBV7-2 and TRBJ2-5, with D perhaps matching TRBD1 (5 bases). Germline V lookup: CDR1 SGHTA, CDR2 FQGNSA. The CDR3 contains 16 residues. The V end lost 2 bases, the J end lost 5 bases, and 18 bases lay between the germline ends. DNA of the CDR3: TGTGCCAGCAGCTTATGGGCCAGCCCGAAGGGGGAGACCCAGTACTTC. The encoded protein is CASSLWASPKGETQYF.

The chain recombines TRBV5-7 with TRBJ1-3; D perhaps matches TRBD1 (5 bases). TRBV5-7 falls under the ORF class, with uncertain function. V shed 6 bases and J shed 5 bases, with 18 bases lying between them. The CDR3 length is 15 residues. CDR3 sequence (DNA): TGTGCCAGCATCCATCTAAGGGGTTTTAGAAACACCATATATTTT. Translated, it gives CASIHLRGFRNTIYF.

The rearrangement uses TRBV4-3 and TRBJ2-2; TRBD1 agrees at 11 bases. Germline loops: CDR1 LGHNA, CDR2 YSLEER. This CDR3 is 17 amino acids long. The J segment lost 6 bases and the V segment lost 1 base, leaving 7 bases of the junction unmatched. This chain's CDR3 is CASSQGTGGTLSGELFF. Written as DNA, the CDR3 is TGCGCCAGCAGCCAAGGGACAGGGGGCACCCTCTCCGGGGAGCTGTTTTTT.

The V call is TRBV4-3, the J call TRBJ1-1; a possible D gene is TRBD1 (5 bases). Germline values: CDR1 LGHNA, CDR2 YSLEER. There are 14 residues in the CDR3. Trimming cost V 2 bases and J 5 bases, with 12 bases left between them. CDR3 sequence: CASSQLSGGTEAFF. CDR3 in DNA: TGCGCCAGCAGCCAACTGAGTGGGGGGACTGAAGCTTTCTTT.

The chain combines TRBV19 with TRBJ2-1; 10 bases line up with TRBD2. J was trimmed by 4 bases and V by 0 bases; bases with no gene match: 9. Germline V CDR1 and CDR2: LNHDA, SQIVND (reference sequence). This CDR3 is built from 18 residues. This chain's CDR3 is CASSIDSGGSTGYNEQFF. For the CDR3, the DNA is TGTGCCAGTAGTATAGATAGCGGGGGGTCCACAGGATACAATGAGCAGTTCTTC.